This T cell receptor beta chain was observed in a study of blood T cell repertoires in COVID-19. Whole-study context: COVID-19 samples, acute and convalescent, were from the United States, Italy and Spain. The analysed material was cDNA or gDNA that came from T cells, B-cell-depleted T cells, or PBMCs.

Patients of the Seattle cohort, enrolled during active infection, were followed longitudinally. Worth noting for this clone: Additional DNA sequences in this sample encode the identical CDR3.

In the study's own analysis: Amplification with reference gene primers provided the estimates of nucleated cell counts. Measured with immunoSEQ multiplex PCR; TCRdb has only the in-frame clones, and not every one. V and J calls plus clone size are reproduced from that table; the DNA served to infer D and trimming. This table holds more than 300,000 clones, more than 75% found once. The clonotype originates from a woman in her 30s with COVID-19, enrolled during active disease. Sequencing used peripheral blood.

The CDR3 DNA is TGTGCCAGCAGCCTGAGCACAGATACGCAGTATTTT. Amino acids: CASSLSTDTQYF. V and J are TRBV5-4 and TRBJ2-3, with no clear D. Germline assignment: CDR1 SGHNT and CDR2 YYREEE (reference sequence). The V end was cut by 4 bases, the J end by 0 bases, with 3 bases between. The CDR3 extends over 12 amino acids.